A single sample is the source of the 24 T cell receptor beta chains below, sequenced in a study of OX40 agonist ivuxolimab in advanced cancers. Only in-frame clones appear in the TCRdb table, and some are missing; sequencing was by immunoSEQ multiplex PCR. The data show around 72,000 clones, with roughly nine tenths seen just once and roughly 1% held by the top ten. Sequenced material: CD4+ or CD8+ T cells sorted from blood, taken in a trial of the OX40 agonist ivuxolimab. Receptors were obtained from an adult with an advanced solid tumor such as melanoma, head and neck, liver or kidney cancer.

V usage is TRBV15 and J usage is TRBJ2-7; 12 nucleotides match TRBD2. V was clipped by 7 bases and J by 7 bases; unmatched bases: 11. The length of the CDR3 is 15 residues. The germline gives CDR1 LNHNV, CDR2 YYDKDF (reference sequence). The CDR3 DNA sequence: TGTGCCACCAAGGGGACTAGCGGGCTCCCTAAGGAGCAGTACTTC. Amino acid sequence: CATKGTSGLPKEQYF.

This chain joins TRBV5-1 and TRBJ1-1; D unresolved. The germline V and J ends were trimmed by 2 bases and 3 bases, with 11 bases remaining between them. Looked up from germline, CDR1 is SGHRS and CDR2 is YFSETQ. This CDR3 has 14 residues. CDR3 coding DNA: TGCGCCAGCAGCTTACGGCAGATGTACACTGAAGCTTTCTTT. It specifies CASSLRQMYTEAFF. The full variable domain, its missing parts supplied by reference TRBV5-1 and TRBJ1-1, is KAGVTQTPRYLIKTRGQQVTLSCSPISGHRSVSWYQQTPGQGLQFLFEYFSETQRNKGNFPGRFSGRQFSNSRSEMNVSTLELGDSALYLCASSLRQMYTEAFFGQGTRLTVV.

The genes are TRBV11-3 and TRBJ2-7; TRBD1 is a possible D gene (6 bases). The V and J ends lost 4 bases and 5 bases respectively, with 15 bases between them. Germline-derived CDR1 and CDR2 are SGHNT and YENEEA. The CDR3 consists of 14 residues. CDR3 in amino acids: CASSSGTSKHEQYF. The CDR3 bases are TGTGCCAGCAGCTCCGGGACAAGTAAACACGAGCAGTACTTC.

CDR3 sequence: CASSTRFGTVPQPQHF. In DNA, the CDR3 is TGTGCCAGCAGCACAAGGTTTGGGACAGTACCTCAGCCCCAGCATTTT. This chain connects TRBV5-5 to TRBJ1-5, with 7 bases identical to TRBD1. The J segment lost 6 bases and the V segment lost 4 bases, leaving 13 bases of the junction unmatched. The CDR3 runs 16 residues. Germline V gene sequence: CDR1 SGHKS, CDR2 YYEKEE (reference sequence).

Points on this clone: Other DNA sequences from this sample encode an identical CDR3 as well. The V call is TRBV18, the J call TRBJ2-7; D uncertain. Germline values: CDR1 KGHSH, CDR2 LQKENI. V shed 4 bases and J shed 0 bases, with 7 bases lying between them. This CDR3 has 13 residues. CDR3 DNA: TGTGCCAGCTCACGGGATTCCTCCTACGAGCAGTACTTC. Encoded protein: CASSRDSSYEQYF.

J is TRBJ1-5 and V is TRBV27, with no clear D. The germline V and J ends were trimmed by 0 bases and 4 bases, with 7 bases remaining between them. CDR3 length: 14 amino acids. Germline V gene data show CDR1 as MNHEY and CDR2 as SMNVEV (reference sequence). The CDR3: CASSLSKNNQPQHF. The CDR3 bases are TGTGCCAGCAGTTTATCGAAGAATAATCAGCCCCAGCATTTT.

The rearrangement joins TRBV5-4 to TRBJ2-7, with unresolved D. There are 13 residues in the CDR3. Germline CDR1 reads SGHNT; CDR2 reads YYREEE (reference sequence). V was cut by 1 base and J by 1 base, with 6 bases left in between. The CDR3 loop is CASSLWESYEQYF. The CDR3 DNA is TGTGCCAGCAGCTTGTGGGAATCCTACGAGCAGTACTTC.

On this clone: The sample contains more than one DNA sequence encoding this CDR3. The chain joins TRBV5-1 to TRBJ1-5; tentative D call: TRBD1 (5 bases). The CDR3 runs 15 residues. CDR1 and CDR2 from the germline V gene are SGHRS and YFSETQ. Trimming pared 1 base from V and 0 bases from J, leaving 8 bases between. The CDR3 DNA is TGCGCCAGCAGCTTGCGGGGGGATAGCAATCAGCCCCAGCATTTT. Amino acid sequence: CASSLRGDSNQPQHF. Variable domain in full (rest from reference TRBV5-1 and TRBJ1-5): KAGVTQTPRYLIKTRGQQVTLSCSPISGHRSVSWYQQTPGQGLQFLFEYFSETQRNKGNFPGRFSGRQFSNSRSEMNVSTLELGDSALYLCASSLRGDSNQPQHFGDGTRLSIL.

V is TRBV19 and J is TRBJ2-7, with a weak D call TRBD2 (6 bases). The V end lost 1 base, the J end lost 2 bases, and 12 bases lay between the germline ends. The V gene's germline CDR1 is LNHDA and CDR2 SQIVND (reference sequence). CDR3 length equals 15 residues. The DNA for the CDR3 is TGTGCCAGTAGTATAGGCCTAGCGAAGCCCTACGAGCAGTACTTC. Amino acids: CASSIGLAKPYEQYF.

The chain carries TRBV11-3 and TRBJ2-3; D is unresolved. Germline loops: CDR1 SGHNT, CDR2 YENEEA. This CDR3 contains 15 residues. V gave up 1 base and J gave up 0 bases, with 8 bases separating them. CDR3 residues: CASSLAITSTDTQYF. The CDR3 DNA sequence: TGTGCCAGCAGCTTAGCTATAACTAGCACAGATACGCAGTATTTT.

This chain uses TRBV14 with TRBJ1-2, with D unclear. Trimming removed 1 base from V and 10 bases from J, with 13 bases in between. The germline CDR1 and CDR2 sequences are SGHDN and FVKESK. The CDR3 sequence is 13 residues long. The CDR3 region is CASSQVAALDYTF. The CDR3, as DNA: TGTGCCAGCAGCCAAGTGGCCGCGCTAGACTACACCTTC.

The rearrangement uses TRBV30 and TRBJ2-7, with 7 nucleotides matching TRBD2. This CDR3 has 18 amino acids. Germline CDR1 and CDR2: GTSNPN and SVGIG (reference sequence). V shed 5 bases and J 7 bases; nucleotides not matched to a gene: 26. The CDR3 loop reads CAWSGITSTGELGREQYF. CDR3 nucleotides: TGTGCCTGGTCCGGTATCACCTCGACCGGCGAGCTCGGGAGGGAGCAGTACTTC.

This chain links TRBV28 with TRBJ1-5; 8 bases match TRBD1. Looked up from germline, CDR1 is MDHEN and CDR2 is SYDVKM. V was pared by 2 bases and J by 0 bases, with 12 bases of the junction left unmatched. This CDR3 has 19 residues. The CDR3 DNA sequence: TGTGCCAGCAGTTTACCCCACCGGACAGGGATGCGTAGCAATCAGCCCCAGCATTTT. This gives the protein CASSLPHRTGMRSNQPQHF. The full variable domain, completed using reference TRBV28 and TRBJ1-5, is DVKVTQSSRYLVKRTGEKVFLECVQDMDHENMFWYRQDPGLGLRLIYFSYDVKMKEKGDIPEGYSVSREKKERFSLILESASTNQTSMYLCASSLPHRTGMRSNQPQHFGDGTRLSIL.

This sequence joins TRBV10-1 and TRBJ2-1; maybe TRBD2 (7 bases). The CDR3 extends over 13 amino acids. CDR1 and CDR2 (germline): WNHNN, SYGVQD (reference sequence). Trimming cost V 5 bases and J 9 bases, with 14 bases left between them. CDR3 in amino acids: CASSRGAGSEQFF. The CDR3 region has the DNA TGCGCCAGCAGTCGGGGGGCCGGTAGTGAGCAGTTCTTC.

The V gene is TRBV30, the J gene TRBJ2-7, with TRBD2 identical over 7 bases. The CDR3 is made up of 13 amino acids. V lost 5 bases to trimming and J lost 1 base; unmatched junction nucleotides: 5. The germline CDR1 and CDR2 sequences are GTSNPN and SVGIG (reference sequence). Here the CDR3 reads CAWGAGASYEQYF. CDR3 nucleotides: TGTGCCTGGGGGGCGGGAGCATCCTACGAGCAGTACTTC.

This clone appeared once. The J gene is TRBJ2-1, the V gene TRBV9; D is unclear. This CDR3 is 15 amino acids long. The germline gives CDR1 SGDLS, CDR2 YYNGEE. Between the trimmed V and J ends, which lost 1 base and 8 bases, there was a span of 16 bases. In DNA, the CDR3 is TGTGCCAGCAGCGTATATGGTACCGACGGCGATGAGCAGTTCTTC. It codes for CASSVYGTDGDEQFF.

The chain combines TRBV27 with TRBJ2-7; either TRBD1 or TRBD2 may fit D (5 bases each). The CDR3 is 15 amino acids. CDR1 and CDR2 from the germline V gene are MNHEY and SMNVEV (reference sequence). With 6 bases removed from V and 4 bases from J, the gap between germline ends came to 19 bases. Here the CDR3 reads CASSSGTVFQYEQYF. CDR3 nucleotide sequence: TGTGCCAGCAGCTCTGGGACCGTGTTTCAATACGAGCAGTACTTC.

The chain is built from TRBV27 and TRBJ2-1; 9 bases fit TRBD1. This CDR3 has 13 amino acids. The germline CDR1 and CDR2 sequences are MNHEY and SMNVEV (reference sequence). V lost 6 bases, J lost 4 bases, and 1 base stayed unmatched. The CDR3 loop is CASRTGGYNEQFF. The CDR3 DNA reads TGTGCCAGCAGGACAGGGGGGTACAATGAGCAGTTCTTC.

This clone was detected a few times. The rearrangement links TRBV7-8 to TRBJ1-2; possibly TRBD1 for D (5 bases). V was cut by 5 bases and J by 2 bases, with 9 bases left in between. CDR3 length: 13 amino acids. Germline CDR1 SGHVS, CDR2 FQNEAQ. CDR3 region: CASSEGRNYGYTF. CDR3 nucleotide sequence: TGTGCCAGCAGCGAGGGACGGAACTATGGCTACACCTTC.

This rearrangement joins TRBV2 to TRBJ2-3; TRBD1 aligns across 9 bases. CDR1 and CDR2 (germline): SNHLY, FYNNEI. V shed 10 bases, J shed 5 bases, and the junction held 10 bases outside the gene matches. This CDR3 region has 14 residues. Here the CDR3 reads CANKQGAREDTQYF. In DNA, the CDR3 is TGTGCCAACAAACAGGGGGCGCGTGAAGATACGCAGTATTTT. Combining the CDR3 with reference TRBV2 and TRBJ2-3 gives the whole variable domain EPEVTQTPSHQVTQMGQEVILRCVPISNHLYFYWYRQILGQKVEFLVSFYNNEISEKSEIFDDQFSVERPDGSNFTLKIRSTKLEDSAMYFCANKQGAREDTQYFGPGTRLTVL.

This chain joins TRBV29-1 and TRBJ2-1, with D unresolved. CDR3 size: 10 residues. Per the germline V gene, CDR1 is SQVTM and CDR2 is ANQGSEA. V lost 4 bases and J lost 2, with 0 bases in between. This CDR3 is CSVAYNEQFF. The DNA of the CDR3 is TGCAGCGTTGCCTACAATGAGCAGTTCTTC.

This clone was observed a handful of times. Here the CDR3 reads CAWGRPRHEQYF. In nucleotides, the CDR3 is TGTGCCTGGGGCCGCCCCCGGCACGAGCAGTACTTC. The chain has TRBV30 and TRBJ2-7; D gene ambiguous. The V end lost 5 bases, the J end lost 5 bases, and 13 bases lay between the germline ends. The CDR3 extends over 12 amino acids. Per germline, CDR1 GTSNPN and CDR2 SVGIG (reference sequence).

This clone appeared once. The chain combines TRBV7-3 with TRBJ2-5; 11 positions agree with TRBD1. With 0 bases clipped from V and 4 bases from J, the junction kept 10 bases outside the gene matches. This CDR3 region has 18 residues. Germline V CDR1 and CDR2: SGHTA, FQGTGA. The CDR3 loop is CASSLTGGFGTGGETQYF. The CDR3 bases are TGTGCCAGCAGCTTAACCGGCGGGTTCGGGACAGGGGGAGAGACCCAGTACTTC.

The J gene is TRBJ2-3, the V gene TRBV29-1, with D possibly being TRBD2 (6 bases). The germline V gene has CDR1 SQVTM and CDR2 ANQGSEA. The CDR3 consists of 14 residues. V lost 1 base to trimming and J lost 0 bases, with 8 bases between them. The CDR3 region is CSVEAGTSTDTQYF. The CDR3 region has the DNA TGCAGCGTTGAAGCCGGGACTAGCACAGATACGCAGTATTTT.